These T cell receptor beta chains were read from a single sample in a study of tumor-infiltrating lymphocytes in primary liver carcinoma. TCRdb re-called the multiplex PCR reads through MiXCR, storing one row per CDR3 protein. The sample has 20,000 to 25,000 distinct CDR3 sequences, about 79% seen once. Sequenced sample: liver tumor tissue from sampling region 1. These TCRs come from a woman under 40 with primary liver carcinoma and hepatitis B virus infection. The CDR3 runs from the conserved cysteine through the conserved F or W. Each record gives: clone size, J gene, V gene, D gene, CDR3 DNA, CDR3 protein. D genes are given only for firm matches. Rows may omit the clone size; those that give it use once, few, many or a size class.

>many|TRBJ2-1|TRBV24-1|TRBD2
TGTGCCACCAGTGATCCTTTGGTAGCGGGAGTTATCAATGAGCAGTTCTTC
CATSDPLVAGVINEQFF
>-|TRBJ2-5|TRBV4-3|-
TGTGCCAGCAGCCAAGAAGGACAGATCCAAGAGACCCAGTACTTC
CASSQEGQIQETQYF
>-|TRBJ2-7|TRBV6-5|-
TGTGGCAGCAGTTACAAGGGCAGTAGCTCCTACGAGCAGTACTTC
CGSSYKGSSSYEQYF
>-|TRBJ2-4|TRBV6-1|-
TGTGCCACTTGTGAGCGGAGGGCCATGGTAGCCAAAAACATTCAGTACTTC
CATCERRAMVAKNIQYF
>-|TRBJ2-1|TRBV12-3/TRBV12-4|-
-
CDSSIYLCRALRDYNEQFF
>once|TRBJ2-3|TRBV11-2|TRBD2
TGTGCCAGCAGCGCGGGACTAGCGGGTAATGTTGGTACGCAGTACTTT
CASSAGLAGNVGTQYF
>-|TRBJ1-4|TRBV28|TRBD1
TGTGCCAGCAGTCCCCCCACAATCGGGACAGTTAATGAAAAACTGCCTTTT
CASSPPTIGTVNEKLPF
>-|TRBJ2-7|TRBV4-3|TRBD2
TGCACCAACAGCCAAGCTGTGACGGGGGGTCACATTGGCTACGAGCAGTACTTC
CTNSQAVTGGHIGYEQYF
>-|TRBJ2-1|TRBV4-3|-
TGCGCCAGTAACCAAGATGCGGGGAGCTCCTGCAATGAGCAGTTCTTC
CASNQDAGSSCNEQFF
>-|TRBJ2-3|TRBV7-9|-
TGTGTCAGCAGCTTAAGGGTTACCTATACGCGGTATTTT
CVSSLRVTYTRYF
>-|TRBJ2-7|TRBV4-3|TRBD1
TGCCCCAGCAGCCAAGGTCGATGGACAGGGCGAGAGCAGTACTTC
CPSSQGRWTGREQYF
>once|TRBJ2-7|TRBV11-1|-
TGTGCTAACAGCTTAGGATGCCTCCGCGAGCAATACTTC
CANSLGCLREQYF
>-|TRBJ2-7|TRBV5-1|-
TGCGCCAGTAGCTTGTGGGTCTTCGGGAGTTCGAGCTCCTACGAGCAGTACTTC
CASSLWVFGSSSSYEQYF
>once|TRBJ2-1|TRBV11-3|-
TGTGCCAGCAGTTCAACGGAACACGGCTTCCTGGATGAGCAGTCCTTC
CASSSTEHGFLDEQSF
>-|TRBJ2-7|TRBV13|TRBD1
TGTGCCAACAGCTTCGATGGACAGGGGCTCTACGAGCAGTACTTC
CANSFDGQGLYEQYF
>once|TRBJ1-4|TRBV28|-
TGTAACAGCAGTTATCCGGGCGGGTATGAAAAACTGTTTTTT
CNSSYPGGYEKLFF
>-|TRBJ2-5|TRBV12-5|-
TGTGCTAATGGTTTGGCGGAGGGGAGGTTTCAACAAGAGACCCAGTACTTC
CANGLAEGRFQQETQYF
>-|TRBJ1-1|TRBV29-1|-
TGCAGCGCTGATTCGGACACTGAAGCTTTCTTT
CSADSDTEAFF